The clone carrying this T cell receptor beta chain was detected once. Its target is not known. The study drew donors from healthy Caucasian individuals in Russia aged roughly 6 to 90. From germline, CDR1 is MNHNY and CDR2 SVGAGI (reference sequence). The CDR3 is 14 amino acids. V was trimmed by 6 bases and J by 7 bases, leaving 16 bases between them. The data were taken from a study of blood T cells in healthy people across ages. With a J-beta primer mix and a sample-barcoded 5' primer, a second PCR ran 7 to 11 cycles. TCRdb independently ran MiXCR on the 5' RACE reads; one entry per CDR3 protein. Of 1.5 million to 2 million distinct CDR3 sequences in the sample, about 30% were seen once. The study, taken as a whole, reports: The study found more naive CD4+ cells and higher diversity in long-lived than aged donors. Observed TCR beta diversity per million T cells went down as age went up. This fall followed a roughly linear course with age.

The chain recombines TRBV6-6 with TRBJ1-5; D may be TRBD1 (6 bases). The receptor comes from a woman aged 25 to 39 in good health. The specimen sequenced was blood. The CDR3 coding sequence is TGTGCCAGCAGCTCTACAGGGCCTAAGCAGCCCCAGCATTTT. This gives the protein CASSSTGPKQPQHF.